The 5 T cell receptor beta chains below were found in one sample sequenced in a study of tumor and adjacent non-tumor tissue in lung cancer. The template was RNA from unsorted bulk tissue. Distant lung tissue was collected more than 3 cm away from the tumor edge. TCRbeta libraries were built with three rounds of nested PCR, modified from ARM-PCR. TCRdb ran MiXCR on the multiplex PCR reads and lists one entry per CDR3 protein. The sample carries about 110,000 distinct CDR3 sequences, 62% recorded once. Sequencing was done on a sample of distant non-tumor lung tissue. The receptors were sampled from a man aged 55-75 years with non-small cell lung cancer.

This clonotype turned up a few times. This chain uses TRBV28 with TRBJ1-1; 8 nucleotides agree with TRBD1. Losses at the gene ends were 6 bases for V and 5 bases for J; bases not matched to a gene: 8. CDR1 and CDR2 from the germline V gene are MDHEN and SYDVKM. The CDR3 spans 14 residues. CDR3 DNA: TGTGCCAGCAGACCGGGACAGGATTTTACTGAAGCTTTCTTT. This gives the protein CASRPGQDFTEAFF.

A note on this clonotype: A much larger clone differs from this one at a single base, so this may be a read error. The chain combines TRBV6-1 with TRBJ2-1, with D perhaps being TRBD1 or TRBD2 (7 bases each). The CDR3 has 13 amino acids. Per germline, CDR1 MNHNS and CDR2 SASEGT. This CDR3 reads CVSRGGVYNEQFF. Written as DNA, the CDR3 is TGTGTCAGCAGGGGGGGGGTATACAATGAGCAGTTCTTC.

In this sample, this clonotype turned up a few times. The V call is TRBV18, the J call TRBJ2-1; 7 nucleotides match TRBD1. V was pared by 3 bases and J by 0 bases, with 2 bases of the junction left unmatched. Germline CDR1 is KGHSH and CDR2 is LQKENI. The CDR3 runs 15 residues. CDR3 nucleotide sequence: TGTGCCAGCTCACCCTCAGGGGGCTCCTACAATGAGCAGTTCTTC. It translates to CASSPSGGSYNEQFF.

In the case of this clonotype: The junction and the germline gene differ at one end; a read error may be behind it. V gene TRBV29-1 combines with J gene TRBJ2-2; D is perhaps TRBD2 (5 bases). Germline values: CDR1 SQVTM, CDR2 ANQGSEA. The CDR3 has 15 amino acids. CDR3 loop: CSIVFQNGYTGERFF. In DNA, the CDR3 is TGCAGCATTGTTTTCCAGAACGGCTACACCGGGGAGCGGTTTTTT.

This clonotype turned up a few times. A read error may account for a junction end that differs from germline. The V call is TRBV30, the J call TRBJ1-2; D perhaps matches TRBD1 (6 bases). This CDR3 region has 15 residues. Per germline, CDR1 GTSNPN and CDR2 SVGIG (reference sequence). CDR3 residues: CAWSVPRTATYGCTF. CDR3 DNA sequence: TGTGCCTGGAGTGTACCAAGGACAGCAACCTATGGCTGCACCTTC.